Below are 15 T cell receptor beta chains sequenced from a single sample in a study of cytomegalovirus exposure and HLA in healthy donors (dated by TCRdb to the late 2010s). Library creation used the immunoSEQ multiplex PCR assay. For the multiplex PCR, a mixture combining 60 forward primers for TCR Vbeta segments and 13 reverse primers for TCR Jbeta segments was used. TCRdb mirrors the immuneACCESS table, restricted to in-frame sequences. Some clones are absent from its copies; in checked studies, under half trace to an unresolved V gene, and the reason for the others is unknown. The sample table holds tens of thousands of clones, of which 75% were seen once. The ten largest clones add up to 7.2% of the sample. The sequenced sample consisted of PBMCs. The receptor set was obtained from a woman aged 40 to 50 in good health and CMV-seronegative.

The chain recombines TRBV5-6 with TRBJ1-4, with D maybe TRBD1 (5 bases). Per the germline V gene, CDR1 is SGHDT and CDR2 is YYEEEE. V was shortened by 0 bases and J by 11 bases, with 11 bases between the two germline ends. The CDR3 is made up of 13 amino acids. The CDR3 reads CASSLVSGGKLFF. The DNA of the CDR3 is TGTGCCAGCAGCTTGGTGTCCGGGGGTAAACTGTTTTTT.

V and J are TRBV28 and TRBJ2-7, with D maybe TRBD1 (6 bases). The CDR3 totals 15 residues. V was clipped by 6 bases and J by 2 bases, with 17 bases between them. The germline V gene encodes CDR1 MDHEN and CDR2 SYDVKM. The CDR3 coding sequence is TGTGCCAGCAGCTTTACAGGGCGCCGGGCCTACGAGCAGTACTTC. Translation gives CASSFTGRRAYEQYF.

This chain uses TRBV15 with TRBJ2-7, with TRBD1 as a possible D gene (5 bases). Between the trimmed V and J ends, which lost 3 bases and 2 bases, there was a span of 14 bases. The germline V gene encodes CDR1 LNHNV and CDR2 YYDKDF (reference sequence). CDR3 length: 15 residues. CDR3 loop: CATSSSTETPYEQYF. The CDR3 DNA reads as TGTGCCACCAGCAGTTCGACAGAAACGCCCTACGAGCAGTACTTC.

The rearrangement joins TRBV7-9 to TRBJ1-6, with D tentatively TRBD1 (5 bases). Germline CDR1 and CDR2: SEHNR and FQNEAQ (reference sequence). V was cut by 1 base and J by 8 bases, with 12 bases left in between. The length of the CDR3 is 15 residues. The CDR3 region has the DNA TGTGCCAGCAGCTTAGGTCAGGGTTCCGATTCACCCCTCCACTTT. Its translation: CASSLGQGSDSPLHF.

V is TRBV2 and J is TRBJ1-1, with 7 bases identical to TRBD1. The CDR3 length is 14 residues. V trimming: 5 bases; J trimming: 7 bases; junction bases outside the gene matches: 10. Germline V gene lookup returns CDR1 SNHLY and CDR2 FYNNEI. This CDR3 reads CASSFSTGQDEAFF. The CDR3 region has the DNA TGTGCCAGCAGTTTTTCGACAGGGCAGGATGAAGCTTTCTTT.

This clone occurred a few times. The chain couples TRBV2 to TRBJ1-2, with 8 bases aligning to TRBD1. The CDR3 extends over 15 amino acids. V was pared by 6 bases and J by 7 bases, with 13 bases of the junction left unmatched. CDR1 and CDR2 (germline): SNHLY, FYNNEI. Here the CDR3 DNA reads TGTGCCAGCAGCCCTTCCCAGGGGGCGGTTGGTGGCTACACCTTC. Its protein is CASSPSQGAVGGYTF.

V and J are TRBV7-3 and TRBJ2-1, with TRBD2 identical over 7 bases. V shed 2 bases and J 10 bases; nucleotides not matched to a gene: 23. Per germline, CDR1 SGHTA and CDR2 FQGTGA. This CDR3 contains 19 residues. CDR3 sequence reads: CASSLLGVVMWEGRSEQFF. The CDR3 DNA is TGTGCCAGCAGCTTATTAGGAGTCGTAATGTGGGAGGGCCGTTCGGAGCAGTTCTTC.

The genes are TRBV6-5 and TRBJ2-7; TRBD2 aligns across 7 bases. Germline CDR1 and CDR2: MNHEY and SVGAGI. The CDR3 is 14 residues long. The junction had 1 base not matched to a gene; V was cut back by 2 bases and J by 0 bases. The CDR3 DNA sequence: TGTGCCAGCAGTTACGGGGGGGTCTCCTACGAGCAGTACTTC. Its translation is CASSYGGVSYEQYF.

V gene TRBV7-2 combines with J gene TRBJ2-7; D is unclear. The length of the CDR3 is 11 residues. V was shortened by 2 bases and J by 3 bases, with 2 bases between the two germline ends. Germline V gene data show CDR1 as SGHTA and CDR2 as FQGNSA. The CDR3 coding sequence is TGTGCCAGCAGCTTACTCTACGAGCAGTACTTC. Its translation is CASSLLYEQYF.

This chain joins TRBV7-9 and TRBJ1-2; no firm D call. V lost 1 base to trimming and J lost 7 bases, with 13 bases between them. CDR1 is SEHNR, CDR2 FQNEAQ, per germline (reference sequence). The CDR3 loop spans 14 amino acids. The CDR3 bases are TGTGCCAGCAGCTTAGGTACCCTCGCGTCTGGCTACACCTTC. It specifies CASSLGTLASGYTF.

CDR3 in amino acids: CASSSEGVGYEQYF. The CDR3, as DNA: TGTGCCAGCAGCTCCGAGGGGGTCGGCTACGAGCAGTACTTC. The chain recombines TRBV7-9 with TRBJ2-7, with D possibly being TRBD1 (6 bases). Trimming took 4 bases from V and 3 from J, leaving 13 bases between them. The CDR3 runs 14 residues. The V gene's germline CDR1 is SEHNR and CDR2 FQNEAQ (reference sequence).

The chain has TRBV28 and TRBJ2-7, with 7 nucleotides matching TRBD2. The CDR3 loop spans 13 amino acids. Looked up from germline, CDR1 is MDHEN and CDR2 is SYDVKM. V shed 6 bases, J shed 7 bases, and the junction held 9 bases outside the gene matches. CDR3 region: CASRDSTGREQYF. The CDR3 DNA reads TGTGCCAGCAGGGACTCGACCGGGAGGGAGCAGTACTTC.

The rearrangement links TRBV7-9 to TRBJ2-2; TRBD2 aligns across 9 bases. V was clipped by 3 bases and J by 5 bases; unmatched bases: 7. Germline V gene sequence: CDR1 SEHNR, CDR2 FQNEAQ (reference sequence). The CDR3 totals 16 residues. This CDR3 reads CASSLPYGLATGELFF. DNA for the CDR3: TGTGCCAGCAGCTTGCCCTACGGACTAGCGACCGGGGAGCTGTTTTTT. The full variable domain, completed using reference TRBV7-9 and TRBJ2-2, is DTGVSQNPRHKITKRGQNVTFRCDPISEHNRLYWYRQTLGQGPEFLTYFQNEAQLEKSRLLSDRFSAERPKGSFSTLEIQRTEQGDSAMYLCASSLPYGLATGELFFGEGSRLTVL.

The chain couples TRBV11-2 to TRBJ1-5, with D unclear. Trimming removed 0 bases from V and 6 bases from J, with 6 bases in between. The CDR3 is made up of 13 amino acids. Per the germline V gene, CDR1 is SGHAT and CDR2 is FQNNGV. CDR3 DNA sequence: TGTGCCAGCAGCTTAGAGTCCCTTCAGCCCCAGCATTTT. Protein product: CASSLESLQPQHF.

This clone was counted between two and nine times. CDR3 in amino acids: CASSLGARTGSYEQYF. CDR3 bases: TGTGCCAGCAGCTTAGGGGCCCGGACAGGTTCCTACGAGCAGTACTTC. The chain combines TRBV7-8 with TRBJ2-7; 7 bases map to TRBD1. The germline V gene encodes CDR1 SGHVS and CDR2 FQNEAQ. The junction had 7 bases not matched to a gene; V was cut back by 1 base and J by 1 base. The length of the CDR3 is 16 residues.